This T cell receptor (beta chain) was retrieved from a study of cytomegalovirus exposure and HLA in healthy donors. Primers included in the PCR were 60 Vbeta and 13 Jbeta primers. The method was immunoSEQ multiplex PCR; TCRdb's version includes in-frame clones alone and lacks a portion of them. In the table there are 89,000 or so clones, 75% to 85% of which are singletons. Material for sequencing was PBMCs. The clonotype originates from a man aged 18 to 35 in good health and CMV-seropositive.

The CDR3 sequence: CASSLGQNTGELFF. As DNA, the CDR3 is TGTGCCAGCAGCTTGGGGCAGAACACCGGGGAGCTGTTTTTT. This chain joins TRBV13 and TRBJ2-2; TRBD1 is a possible D gene (5 bases). Per germline, CDR1 PRHDT and CDR2 FYEKMQ (reference sequence). The CDR3 contains 14 residues. The ends were cut back, 3 bases at V and 1 base at J, with 6 bases in the middle.